This record looks at one T cell receptor (beta chain) sequence and its context. What it binds is not known. This CDR3 comprises 15 residues. Germline V gives CDR1 DFQATT, CDR2 SNEGSKA (reference sequence). These data come from a study of monozygotic twins with inflammatory bowel disease. Study results and limitations: A single strong clonotype or signal linked to IBD was not supported. IBD patients share fewer clonotypes with other people than healthy twins do, especially with disease activity.

TCRdb reanalyzed the 5' RACE reads and collapses them to one entry per CDR3 protein, without DNA. Across more than 300,000 distinct CDR3 sequences, the top ten clones capture around 2.6% of the sample. The TCR was taken from a human donor with ulcerative colitis or Crohn's disease, or a healthy co-twin of an affected twin (not recorded which). V and J are TRBV20-1 and TRBJ2-5; the TCRdb D gene call, TRBD1, has no DNA to confirm it. The specimen was blood. The CDR3 reads CSARPPGRPQETQYF.